This T cell receptor (beta chain) was recovered during a study of vaccination and CD4 T cells after COVID-19. The treatment here: roughly nine-day PBMC culture with coronavirus spike peptide pools or control peptides (ViraFEST assay). TCR sequencing followed the expansion of antigen-specific T cells with peptide pools in ViraFEST. Positive PCR dates covered March to December 2020, before US Alpha, Beta and Delta variants. CD4+ T cells that had been cultured provided DNA sequenced with the Oncomine TCR Beta short-read assay. TCRdb passed the PCR reads through MiXCR, listing each CDR3 protein once. The sample comprises around 10,000 distinct CDR3 sequences, roughly two fifths of which are singletons, and more than 30% rests with the top ten. The CDR3 has 16 residues. V shed 5 bases and J shed 6 bases, with 19 bases lying between them. CDR1 SSHAT and CDR2 FNYEAQ come from the germline V gene (reference sequence).

This clonotype came up a few times. Its antigen is as yet unknown. The receptor was derived from a human donor who had recovered from COVID-19. The gene calls are TRBV7-7 and TRBJ2-2, with D perhaps matching TRBD2 (6 bases). The sample comprised CD4+ T cells from blood, cultured in vitro. CDR3 protein: CASSPGRLVAAGELFF. In nucleotides, the CDR3 is TGTGCCAGCAGCCCCGGCAGACTAGTCGCCGCCGGGGAGCTGTTTTTT.